This T cell receptor (beta chain) emerged from a study of shared clonotypes between healthy human individuals. Findings and limits, study-wide: Among donors, the sharing of clonotypes was expected to be influenced by sequencing depth.

Data came from immunoSEQ multiplex PCR; TCRdb stores just in-frame clones and leaves some out. The table lists a few million clones, around 94% of them singletons. The CDR3 extends over 12 amino acids. V gave up 5 bases and J gave up 5 bases, with 9 bases separating them. Per germline, CDR1 MNHEY and CDR2 SMNVEV (reference sequence). A note on this clone: The antigen is not known.

The chain employs TRBV27 and TRBJ1-2, with D perhaps TRBD1 (5 bases). The origin of this receptor is a young man in good health. Sequenced input: naive CD4+ T cells sorted from blood. Documented subset: CD45RA+ positively selected. In DNA form, the CDR3 reads TGTGCCAGCAGTCCAAAGGGGTATGGCTACACCTTC. Translating gives CASSPKGYGYTF.